Listed below are T cell receptor beta chains from one sample, sequenced in a study of shared clonotypes between healthy human individuals. The assay was immunoSEQ multiplex PCR, and TCRdb's table has in-frame clones only and misses some. The table has some 1.5 million clones, nearly 99% seen once; the top ten hold roughly 0.45%. Sequenced material: naive CD4+ T cells sorted from blood. These receptors were obtained from a man under 40 in good health. Each CDR3 is given with its conserved first and last residue. D genes are given only for firm matches. Clone size is not always given. Where it is, it says once, few, many or a class for expanded clones.

j_gene | v_gene | abundance | d_gene | CDR3aa | CDR3nt
TRBJ2-2 | TRBV18 | NA | TRBD1 | CASSGTANTGELFF | TGTGCCAGCTCAGGGACAGCGAACACCGGGGAGCTGTTTTTT
TRBJ2-7 | TRBV9 | NA | NA | CASSVVGGSTNEQYF | TGTGCCAGCAGCGTAGTTGGGGGGAGTACGAACGAGCAGTACTTC
TRBJ1-5 | TRBV7-2 | NA | NA | CASSSIDSYQPQHF | TGTGCCAGCAGTTCTATCGACAGTTATCAGCCCCAGCATTTT
TRBJ1-2 | TRBV6-1 | few | NA | CASSEASGGLGYTF | TGTGCCAGCAGTGAAGCTTCCGGGGGCTTGGGCTACACCTTC
TRBJ2-5 | TRBV30 | once | NA | CASNQRQALRETQYF | TGTGCCTCAAACCAAAGACAGGCGCTCCGTGAGACCCAGTACTTC
TRBJ2-1 | TRBV11-3 | NA | TRBD2 | CASSLRLAGVYNEQFF | TGTGCCAGCAGCTTGCGACTAGCGGGGGTGTACAATGAGCAGTTCTTC
TRBJ2-1 | TRBV28 | NA | TRBD2 | CASRLAEINEQFF | TGTGCCAGCAGACTAGCGGAGATCAATGAGCAGTTCTTC
TRBJ2-7 | TRBV5-5 | NA | NA | CASSPPGRYELDF | TGTGCCAGCAGCCCGCCGGGACGGTACGAACTCGACTTC
TRBJ2-1 | TRBV7-9 | NA | TRBD2 | CASSPGLEKNEQFF | TGTGCCAGCAGCCCAGGACTAGAAAAGAATGAGCAGTTCTTC
TRBJ2-3 | TRBV7-9 | NA | NA | CASTLGADLLTDTQYF | TGTGCCAGCACTTTAGGGGCGGACCTTCTCACAGATACGCAGTATTTT
TRBJ2-3 | TRBV7-3 | NA | TRBD1 | CASSLRTGKDTQYF | TGTGCCAGCAGCTTACGGACAGGGAAAGATACGCAGTATTTT
TRBJ1-1 | TRBV7-9 | NA | NA | CASSLARELNTEAFF | TGTGCCAGCAGCTTAGCGAGGGAACTGAACACTGAAGCTTTCTTT
TRBJ1-3 | TRBV28 | once | NA | CASSRLWGGNTIYF | TGTGCCAGCAGCAGGCTGTGGGGCGGAAACACCATATATTTT
TRBJ1-2 | TRBV19 | NA | NA | CASSPLRGATYYGYTF | TGTGCCAGTAGTCCTCTTCGGGGCGCCACCTACTATGGCTACACCTTC
TRBJ1-4 | TRBV5-1 | NA | TRBD1 | CASRQGEGEKLFF | TGCGCCAGCAGGCAGGGGGAGGGTGAAAAACTGTTTTTT
TRBJ2-3 | TRBV28 | NA | NA | CASSKLSGISTDTQYF | TGTGCCAGCAGCAAACTTAGCGGAATAAGCACAGATACGCAGTATTTT
TRBJ2-3 | TRBV29-1 | NA | TRBD2 | CSVRGLLAGPKPGTDTQYF | TGCAGCGTTCGAGGGCTACTAGCGGGACCTAAACCCGGCACAGATACGCAGTATTTT
TRBJ2-2 | TRBV5-1 | NA | NA | CASSLHLGPGEGELFF | TGCGCCAGCAGCTTACATCTGGGACCGGGTGAGGGGGAGCTGTTTTTT
TRBJ2-7 | TRBV11-2 | NA | NA | CASRLEPSGSYEQYF | TGTGCCAGCAGATTGGAGCCCTCGGGCTCCTACGAGCAGTACTTC
TRBJ1-3 | TRBV7-2 | NA | NA | CASSLRGRNTIYF | TGTGCCAGCAGCTTGCGTGGGAGGAACACCATATATTTT
TRBJ2-7 | TRBV20-1 | many | NA | CSAPQDGEQYF | TGCAGTGCTCCCCAGGACGGCGAGCAGTACTTC
TRBJ1-1 | TRBV19 | NA | NA | CASSIDCCGTEAFF | TGTGCCAGTAGTATAGATTGTTGTGGGACTGAAGCTTTCTTT
TRBJ2-3 | TRBV10-3 | NA | NA | CAISLTVSSTDTQYF | TGTGCCATCTCCCTTACAGTATCTAGCACAGATACGCAGTATTTT
TRBJ2-5 | TRBV15 | once | TRBD2 | CATSRAEAPGLAELGETQYF | TGTGCCACCAGCAGAGCCGAAGCCCCTGGACTAGCGGAATTGGGAGAGACCCAGTACTTC
TRBJ1-5 | TRBV18 | NA | NA | CASSPSRDDAPQHF | TGTGCCAGCTCACCCTCCAGGGATGATGCGCCCCAGCATTTT
TRBJ1-2 | TRBV7-2 | NA | NA | CASSLATASSGYTF | TGTGCCAGCAGCTTAGCCACAGCATCCTCTGGCTACACCTTC
TRBJ1-3 | TRBV6-5 | NA | NA | CASSYSTGQGNTIYF | TGTGCCAGCAGTTACTCGACAGGACAGGGAAACACCATATATTTT
TRBJ2-2 | TRBV2 | once | TRBD1 | CASGGQITGELFF | TGTGCCAGCGGGGGACAGATCACCGGGGAGCTGTTTTTT
TRBJ2-7 | TRBV2 | NA | TRBD1 | CAAVPWDSDTYEQYF | TGTGCCGCGGTCCCCTGGGACAGTGATACCTACGAGCAGTACTTC
TRBJ1-4 | TRBV28 | NA | TRBD1 | CASSPTRGTLFF | TGTGCCAGCAGCCCCACCAGGGGGACACTGTTTTTT
TRBJ1-2 | TRBV18 | NA | NA | CASSPKGEAGYTF | TGTGCCAGCTCACCAAAAGGGGAAGCTGGCTACACCTTC
TRBJ2-1 | TRBV14 | NA | NA | CASSLEATYNEQFF | TGTGCCAGCAGCCTCGAGGCTACGTACAATGAGCAGTTCTTC
TRBJ1-4 | TRBV5-1 | NA | NA | CASSLIQGSTNEKLFF | TGCGCCAGCAGCTTGATACAGGGTTCAACTAATGAAAAACTGTTTTTT
TRBJ1-1 | TRBV5-1 | NA | NA | CASSLGGAMNTEAFF | TGCGCCAGCAGCTTGGGAGGGGCCATGAACACTGAAGCTTTCTTT
TRBJ2-3 | TRBV11-2 | NA | TRBD1 | CASSSIRQGQDLLPNTQYF | TGTGCCAGCAGCTCTATTCGGCAGGGACAGGATTTGTTACCTAATACGCAGTATTTT
TRBJ2-7 | TRBV28 | once | NA | CASSLLRLQVDEQYF | TGTGCCAGCAGTTTATTGCGCCTTCAGGTCGACGAGCAGTACTTC
TRBJ2-7 | TRBV5-5 | NA | NA | CASSLAGSSYEQYF | TGTGCCAGCAGCTTGGCAGGGAGCTCCTACGAGCAGTACTTC
TRBJ1-1 | TRBV19 | NA | NA | CASSIDGHMRTEAFF | TGTGCCAGTAGTATAGATGGACACATGAGGACTGAAGCTTTCTTT
TRBJ2-1 | TRBV6-5 | NA | TRBD2 | CASSSGTSGYNEQFF | TGTGCCAGCAGTTCCGGGACTAGCGGCTACAATGAGCAGTTCTTC
TRBJ1-1 | TRBV28 | few | NA | CASSLLNTEAFF | TGTGCCAGCAGTTTATTGAACACTGAAGCTTTCTTT
TRBJ1-4 | TRBV5-4 | NA | TRBD1 | CASSSQDRGSEKLFF | TGTGCCAGCAGCTCCCAGGACAGGGGAAGTGAAAAACTGTTTTTT
TRBJ1-2 | TRBV28 | once | NA | CASSFQGYGYTF | TGTGCCAGCAGTTTCCAGGGATACGGCTACACCTTC
TRBJ2-7 | TRBV27 | NA | NA | CASSDSPSYEQYF | TGTGCCAGCAGTGATTCCCCCTCCTACGAGCAGTACTTC
TRBJ2-2 | TRBV7-2 | NA | NA | CASSSNLYTGELFF | TGTGCCAGCAGCTCCAACCTATACACCGGGGAGCTGTTTTTT
TRBJ1-4 | TRBV5-6 | NA | NA | CASSIDSVEHEKLFF | TGTGCCAGCAGCATTGACAGTGTCGAGCATGAAAAACTGTTTTTT